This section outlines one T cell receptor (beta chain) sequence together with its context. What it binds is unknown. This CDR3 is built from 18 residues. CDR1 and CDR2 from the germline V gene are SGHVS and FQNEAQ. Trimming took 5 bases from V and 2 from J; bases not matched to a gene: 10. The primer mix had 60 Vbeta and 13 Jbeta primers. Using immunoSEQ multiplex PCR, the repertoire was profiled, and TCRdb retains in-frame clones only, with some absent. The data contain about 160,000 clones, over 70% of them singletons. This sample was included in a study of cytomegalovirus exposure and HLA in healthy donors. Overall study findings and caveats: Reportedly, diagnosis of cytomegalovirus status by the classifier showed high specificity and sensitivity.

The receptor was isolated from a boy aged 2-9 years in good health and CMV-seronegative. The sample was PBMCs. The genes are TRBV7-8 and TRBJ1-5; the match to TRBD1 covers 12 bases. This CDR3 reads CASSLQPGTGGGNQPQHF. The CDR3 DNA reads TGTGCCAGCAGCCTCCAACCCGGGACAGGGGGCGGCAATCAGCCCCAGCATTTT.